This paragraph reports one TCR beta chain. Its specificity is not known. This sample was included in a study of T cells in Graves' hyperthyroidism and ophthalmopathy. Overall study findings and caveats: The model anticipated ophthalmopathy a median around six months pre-onset. A 13 V-J model separated ophthalmopathy from stable hyperthyroidism.

RNA transcripts served as the template for amplifying TCR beta CDR3 regions. In the first-round RT-PCR of the TCR CDR3, the HTBI primer set was used. Using its own MiXCR run on the multiplex PCR reads, TCRdb lists one record per CDR3 protein. The sample includes approximately 590,000 distinct CDR3 sequences, approximately 44% of them seen just once. Patients aged 18 to 65 with hyperthyroidism were newly diagnosed, with duration under 2 months. Clinical symptoms, serum thyroxine and TRAb, thyroid ultrasound and orbital computed tomography were used for the diagnoses. CDR3 length equals 17 residues. Germline CDR1 MGHDK, CDR2 SYGVNS. V lost 8 bases, J lost 4 bases, and 17 bases stayed unmatched.

The sequenced material came from peripheral blood or thyroid tissue (not recorded which). The receptor comes from a woman in her late teens or twenties with Graves' hyperthyroidism. The chain has TRBV25-1 and TRBJ1-2; the match to TRBD1 covers 9 bases. The CDR3 is CASVRGDRAPYGYGYTF. CDR3 DNA sequence: TGTGCCAGCGTTAGGGGGGACAGGGCCCCTTACGGCTATGGCTACACCTTC.